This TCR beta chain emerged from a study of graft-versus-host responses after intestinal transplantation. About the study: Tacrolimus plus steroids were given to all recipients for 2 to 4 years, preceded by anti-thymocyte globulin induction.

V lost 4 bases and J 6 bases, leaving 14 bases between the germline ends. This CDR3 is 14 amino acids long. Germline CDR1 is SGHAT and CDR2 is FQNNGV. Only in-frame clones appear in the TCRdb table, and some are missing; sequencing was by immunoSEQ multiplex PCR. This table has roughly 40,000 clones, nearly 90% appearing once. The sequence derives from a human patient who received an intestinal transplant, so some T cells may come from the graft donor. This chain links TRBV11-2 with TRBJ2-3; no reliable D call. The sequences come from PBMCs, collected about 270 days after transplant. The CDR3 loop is CASSSLHSPDTQYF. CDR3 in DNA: TGTGCCAGCAGCTCCCTCCACTCCCCTGATACGCAGTATTTT.